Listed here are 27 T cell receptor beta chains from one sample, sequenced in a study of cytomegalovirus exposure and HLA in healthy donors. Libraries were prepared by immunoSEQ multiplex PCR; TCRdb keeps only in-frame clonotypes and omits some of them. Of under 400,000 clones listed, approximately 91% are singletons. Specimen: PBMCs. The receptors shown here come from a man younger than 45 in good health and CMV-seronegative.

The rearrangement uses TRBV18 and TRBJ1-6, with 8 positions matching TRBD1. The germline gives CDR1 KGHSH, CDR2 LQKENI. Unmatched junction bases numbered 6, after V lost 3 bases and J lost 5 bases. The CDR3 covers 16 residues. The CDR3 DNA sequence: TGTGCCAGCTCACCCACGGGGACAGGAGATAATTCACCCCTCCACTTT. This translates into CASSPTGTGDNSPLHF. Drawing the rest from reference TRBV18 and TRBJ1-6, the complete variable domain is NAGVMQNPRHLVRRRGQEARLRCSPMKGHSHVYWYRQLPEEGLKFMVYLQKENIIDESGMPKERFSAEFPKEGPSILRIQQVVRGDSAAYFCASSPTGTGDNSPLHFGNGTRLTVT.

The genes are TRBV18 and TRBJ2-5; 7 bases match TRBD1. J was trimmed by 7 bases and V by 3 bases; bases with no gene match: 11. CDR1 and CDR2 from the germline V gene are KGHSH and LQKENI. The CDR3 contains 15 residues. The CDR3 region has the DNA TGTGCCAGCTCACCGCAGGGACAGCTCCCAGGGACCCAGTACTTC. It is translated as CASSPQGQLPGTQYF.

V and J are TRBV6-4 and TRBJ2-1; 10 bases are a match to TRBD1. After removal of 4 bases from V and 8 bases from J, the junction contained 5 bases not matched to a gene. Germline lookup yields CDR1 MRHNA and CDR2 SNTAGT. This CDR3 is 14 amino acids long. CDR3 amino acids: CASSVGTGAHEQFF. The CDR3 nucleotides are TGTGCCAGCAGTGTCGGGACAGGGGCCCATGAGCAGTTCTTC.

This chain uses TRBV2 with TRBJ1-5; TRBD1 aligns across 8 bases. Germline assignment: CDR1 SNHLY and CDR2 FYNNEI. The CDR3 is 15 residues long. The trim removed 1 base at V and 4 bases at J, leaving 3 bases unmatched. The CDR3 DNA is TGTGCCAGCAGTGAAGGGGGACAGGCTAATCAGCCCCAGCATTTT. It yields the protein CASSEGGQANQPQHF. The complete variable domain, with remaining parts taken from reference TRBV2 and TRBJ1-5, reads EPEVTQTPSHQVTQMGQEVILRCVPISNHLYFYWYRQILGQKVEFLVSFYNNEISEKSEIFDDQFSVERPDGSNFTLKIRSTKLEDSAMYFCASSEGGQANQPQHFGDGTRLSIL.

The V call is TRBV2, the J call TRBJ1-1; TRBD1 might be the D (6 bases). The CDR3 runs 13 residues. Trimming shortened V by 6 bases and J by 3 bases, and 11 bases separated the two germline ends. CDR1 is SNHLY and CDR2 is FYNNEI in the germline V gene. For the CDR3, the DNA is TGTGCCAGCAGCGAGGGGGTTTACACTGAAGCTTTCTTT. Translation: CASSEGVYTEAFF.

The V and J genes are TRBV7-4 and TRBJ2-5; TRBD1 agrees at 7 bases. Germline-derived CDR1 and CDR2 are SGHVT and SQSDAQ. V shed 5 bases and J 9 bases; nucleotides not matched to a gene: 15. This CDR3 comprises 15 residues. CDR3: CASSLDRYAVKAQYF. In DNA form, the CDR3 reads TGTGCCAGCAGCCTGGACAGGTACGCGGTCAAGGCCCAGTACTTC.

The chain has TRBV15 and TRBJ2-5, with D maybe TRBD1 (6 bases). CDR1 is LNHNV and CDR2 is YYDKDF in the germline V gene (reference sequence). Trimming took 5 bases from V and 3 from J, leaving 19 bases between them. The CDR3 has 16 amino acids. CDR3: CATSFQSRGGKETQYF. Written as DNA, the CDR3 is TGTGCCACCAGCTTCCAATCCAGGGGTGGGAAAGAGACCCAGTACTTC.

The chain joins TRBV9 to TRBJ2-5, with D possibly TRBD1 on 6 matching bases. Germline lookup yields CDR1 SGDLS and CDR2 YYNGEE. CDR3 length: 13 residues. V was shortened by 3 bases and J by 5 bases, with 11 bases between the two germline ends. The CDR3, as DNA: TGTGCCAGCAGCGCGGACAGCCACGAGACCCAGTACTTC. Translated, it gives CASSADSHETQYF.

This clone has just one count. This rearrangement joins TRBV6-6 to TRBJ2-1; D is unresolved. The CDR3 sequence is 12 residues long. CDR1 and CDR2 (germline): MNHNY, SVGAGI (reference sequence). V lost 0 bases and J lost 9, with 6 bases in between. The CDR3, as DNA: TGTGCCAGCAGTTACTCGGGCATTGAGCAGTTCTTC. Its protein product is CASSYSGIEQFF.

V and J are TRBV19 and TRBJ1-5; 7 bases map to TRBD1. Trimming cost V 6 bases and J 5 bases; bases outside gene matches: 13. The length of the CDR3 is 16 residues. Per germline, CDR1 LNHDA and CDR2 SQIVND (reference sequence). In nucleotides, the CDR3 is TGTGCCAGTAGGCGTCGGACAGGTCCGGATGATCAGCCCCAGCATTTT. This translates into CASRRRTGPDDQPQHF.

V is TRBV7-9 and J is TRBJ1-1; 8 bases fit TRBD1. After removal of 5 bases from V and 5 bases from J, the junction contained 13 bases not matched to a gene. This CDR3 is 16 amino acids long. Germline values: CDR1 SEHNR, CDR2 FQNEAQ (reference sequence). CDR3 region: CASSTDREGNPTEAFF. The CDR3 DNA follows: TGTGCCAGCAGCACGGACAGGGAAGGTAATCCTACTGAAGCTTTCTTT.

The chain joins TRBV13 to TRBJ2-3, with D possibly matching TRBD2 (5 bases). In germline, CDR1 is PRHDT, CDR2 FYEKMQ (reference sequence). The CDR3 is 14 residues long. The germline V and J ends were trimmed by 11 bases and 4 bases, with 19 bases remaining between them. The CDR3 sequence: CAGRSRGIPDTQYF. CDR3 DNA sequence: TGTGCCGGACGTTCACGGGGAATCCCAGATACGCAGTATTTT. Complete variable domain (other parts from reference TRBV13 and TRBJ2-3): AAGVIQSPRHLIKEKRETATLKCYPIPRHDTVYWYQQGPGQDPQFLISFYEKMQSDKGSIPDRFSAQQFSDYHSELNMSSLELGDSALYFCAGRSRGIPDTQYFGPGTRLTVL.

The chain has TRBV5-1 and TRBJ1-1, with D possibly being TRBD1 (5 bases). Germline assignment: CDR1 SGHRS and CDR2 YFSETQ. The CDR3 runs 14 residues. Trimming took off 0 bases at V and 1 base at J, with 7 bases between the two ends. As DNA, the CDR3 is TGCGCCAGCAGCTTGGACAGGCAGAACACTGAAGCTTTCTTT. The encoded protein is CASSLDRQNTEAFF.

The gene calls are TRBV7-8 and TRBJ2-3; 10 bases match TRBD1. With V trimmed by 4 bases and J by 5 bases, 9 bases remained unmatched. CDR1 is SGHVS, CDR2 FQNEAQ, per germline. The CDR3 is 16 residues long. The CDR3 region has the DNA TGTGCCAGCAGCTACCCCTTTGGACAGGGGGTAGATACGCAGTATTTT. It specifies CASSYPFGQGVDTQYF.

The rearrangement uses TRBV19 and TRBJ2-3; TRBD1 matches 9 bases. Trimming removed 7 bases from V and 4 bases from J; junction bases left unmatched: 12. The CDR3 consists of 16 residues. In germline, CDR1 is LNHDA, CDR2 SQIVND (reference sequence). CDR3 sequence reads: CASTDWGGQGADTQYF. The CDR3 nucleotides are TGTGCCAGTACCGATTGGGGGGGACAGGGAGCAGATACGCAGTATTTT.

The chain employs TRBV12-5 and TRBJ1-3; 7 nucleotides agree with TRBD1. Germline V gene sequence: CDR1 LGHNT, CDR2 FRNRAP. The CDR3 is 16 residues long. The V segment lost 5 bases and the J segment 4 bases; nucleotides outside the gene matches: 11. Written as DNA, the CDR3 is TGTGCTAGTGGTGCCGACAGGGTTTTCTCCGGAAACACCATATATTTT. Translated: CASGADRVFSGNTIYF.

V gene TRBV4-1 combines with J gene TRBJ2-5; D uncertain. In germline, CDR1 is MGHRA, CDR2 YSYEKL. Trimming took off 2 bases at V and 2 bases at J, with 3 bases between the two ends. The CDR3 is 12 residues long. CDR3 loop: CASSQTQETQYF. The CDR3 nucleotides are TGCGCCAGCAGCCAAACACAAGAGACCCAGTACTTC.

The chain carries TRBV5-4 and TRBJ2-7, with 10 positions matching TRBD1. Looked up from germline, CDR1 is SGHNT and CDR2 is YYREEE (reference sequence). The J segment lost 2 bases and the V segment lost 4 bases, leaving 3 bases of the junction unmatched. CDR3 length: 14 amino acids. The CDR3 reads CASSQDRGAYEQYF. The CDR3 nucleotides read TGTGCCAGCAGCCAGGACAGGGGGGCCTACGAGCAGTACTTC.

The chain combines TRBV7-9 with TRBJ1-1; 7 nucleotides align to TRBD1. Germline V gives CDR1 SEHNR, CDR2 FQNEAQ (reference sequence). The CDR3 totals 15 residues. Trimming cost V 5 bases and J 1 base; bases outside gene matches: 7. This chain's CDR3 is CASSARQGPNTEAFF. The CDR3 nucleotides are TGTGCCAGCAGCGCCAGACAGGGACCGAACACTGAAGCTTTCTTT.

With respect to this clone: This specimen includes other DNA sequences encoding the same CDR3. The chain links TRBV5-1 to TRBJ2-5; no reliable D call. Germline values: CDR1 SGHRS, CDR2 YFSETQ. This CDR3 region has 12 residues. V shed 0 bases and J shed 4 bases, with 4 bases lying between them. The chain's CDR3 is CASSLDLETQYF. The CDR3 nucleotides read TGCGCCAGCAGCTTGGATCTAGAGACCCAGTACTTC. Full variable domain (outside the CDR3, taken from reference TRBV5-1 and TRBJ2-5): KAGVTQTPRYLIKTRGQQVTLSCSPISGHRSVSWYQQTPGQGLQFLFEYFSETQRNKGNFPGRFSGRQFSNSRSEMNVSTLELGDSALYLCASSLDLETQYFGPGTRLLVL.

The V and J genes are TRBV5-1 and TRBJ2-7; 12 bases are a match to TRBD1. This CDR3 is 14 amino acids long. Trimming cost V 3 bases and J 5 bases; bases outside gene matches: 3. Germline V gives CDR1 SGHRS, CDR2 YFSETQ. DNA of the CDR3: TGCGCCAGCAGCTCTGGGACAGGGGGCGACGAGCAGTACTTC. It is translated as CASSSGTGGDEQYF.

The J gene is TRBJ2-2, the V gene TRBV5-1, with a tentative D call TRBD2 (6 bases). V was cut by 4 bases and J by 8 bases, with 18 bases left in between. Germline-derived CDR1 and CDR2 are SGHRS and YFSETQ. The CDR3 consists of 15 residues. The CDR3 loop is CASSVLIGGAGELFF. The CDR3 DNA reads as TGCGCCAGCAGCGTACTAATCGGGGGTGCTGGGGAGCTGTTTTTT. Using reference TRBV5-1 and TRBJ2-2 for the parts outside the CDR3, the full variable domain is KAGVTQTPRYLIKTRGQQVTLSCSPISGHRSVSWYQQTPGQGLQFLFEYFSETQRNKGNFPGRFSGRQFSNSRSEMNVSTLELGDSALYLCASSVLIGGAGELFFGEGSRLTVL.

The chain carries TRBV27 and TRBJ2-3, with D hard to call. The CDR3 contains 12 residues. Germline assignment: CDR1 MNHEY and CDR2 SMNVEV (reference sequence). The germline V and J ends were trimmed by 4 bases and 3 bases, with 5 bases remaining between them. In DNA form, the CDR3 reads TGTGCCAGCAGTTACCGGACAGATACGCAGTATTTT. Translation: CASSYRTDTQYF.

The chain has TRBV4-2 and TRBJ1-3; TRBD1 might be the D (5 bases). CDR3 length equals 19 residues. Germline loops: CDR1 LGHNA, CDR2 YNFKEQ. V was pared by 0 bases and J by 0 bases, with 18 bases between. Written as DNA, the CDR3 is TGTGCCAGCAGCCAAGATGGGACCCGTGCGGGATCCTCTGGAAACACCATATATTTT. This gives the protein CASSQDGTRAGSSGNTIYF.

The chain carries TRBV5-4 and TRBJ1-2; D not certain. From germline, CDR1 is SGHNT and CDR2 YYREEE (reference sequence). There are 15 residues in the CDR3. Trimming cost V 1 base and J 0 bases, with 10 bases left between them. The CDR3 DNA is TGTGCCAGCAGCTTGTTGGGCGAAGCTAACTATGGCTACACCTTC. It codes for CASSLLGEANYGYTF.

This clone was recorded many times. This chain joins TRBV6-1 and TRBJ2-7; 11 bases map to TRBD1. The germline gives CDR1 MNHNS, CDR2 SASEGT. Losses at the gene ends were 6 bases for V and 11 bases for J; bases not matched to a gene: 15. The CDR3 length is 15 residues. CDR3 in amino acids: CASRPAAGTGGSEYF. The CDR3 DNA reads TGTGCCAGCAGACCAGCAGCCGGGACAGGGGGTTCTGAGTACTTC.

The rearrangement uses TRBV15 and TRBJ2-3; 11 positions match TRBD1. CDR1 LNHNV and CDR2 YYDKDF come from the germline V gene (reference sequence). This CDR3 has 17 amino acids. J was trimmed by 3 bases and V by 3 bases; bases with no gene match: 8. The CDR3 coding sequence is TGTGCCACCAGCAGTTACCCGGGACAGGGGGTAACAGATACGCAGTATTTT. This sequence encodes CATSSYPGQGVTDTQYF.